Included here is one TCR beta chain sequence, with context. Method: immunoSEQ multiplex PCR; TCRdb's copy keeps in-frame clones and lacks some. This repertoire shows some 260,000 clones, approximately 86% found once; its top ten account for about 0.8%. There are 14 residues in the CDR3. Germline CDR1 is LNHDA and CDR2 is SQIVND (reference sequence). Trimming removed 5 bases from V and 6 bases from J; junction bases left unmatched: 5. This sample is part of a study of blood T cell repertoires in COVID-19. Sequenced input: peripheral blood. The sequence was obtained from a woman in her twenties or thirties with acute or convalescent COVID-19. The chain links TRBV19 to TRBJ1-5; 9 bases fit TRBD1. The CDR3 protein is CASSFRTGAQPQHF. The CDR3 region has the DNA TGTGCCAGTAGTTTCAGGACAGGGGCTCAGCCCCAGCATTTT.